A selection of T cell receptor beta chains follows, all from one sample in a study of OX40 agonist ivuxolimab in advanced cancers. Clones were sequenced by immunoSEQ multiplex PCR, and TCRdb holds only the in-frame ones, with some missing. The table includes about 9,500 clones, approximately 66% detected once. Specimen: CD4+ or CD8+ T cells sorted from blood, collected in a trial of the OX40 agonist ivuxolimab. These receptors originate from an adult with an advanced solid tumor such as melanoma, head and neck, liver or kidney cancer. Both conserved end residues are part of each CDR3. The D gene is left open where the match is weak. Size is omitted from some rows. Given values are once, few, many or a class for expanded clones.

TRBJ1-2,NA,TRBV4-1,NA,CASSQGPGADGYTF,TGCGCCAGCAGCCAAGGTCCGGGGGCCGATGGCTACACCTTC
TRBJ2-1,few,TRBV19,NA,CASSIKTFNEQFF,TGTGCCAGTAGTATTAAGACTTTCAATGAGCAGTTCTTC
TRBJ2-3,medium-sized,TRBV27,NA,CATEGTSTDTQYF,TGTGCCACCGAGGGGACTAGCACAGATACGCAGTATTTT
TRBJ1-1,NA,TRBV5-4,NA,CASSLETVTEAFF,TGTGCCAGCAGCTTGGAGACAGTGACTGAAGCTTTCTTT
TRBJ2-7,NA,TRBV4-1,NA,CASSQDEGGVEEQYF,TGCGCCAGCAGCCAAGACGAGGGTGGAGTCGAGGAGCAGTACTTC
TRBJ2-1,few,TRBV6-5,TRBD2,CASVRGGGAWNEQFF,TGTGCCAGCGTGAGGGGCGGGGGGGCCTGGAATGAGCAGTTCTTC
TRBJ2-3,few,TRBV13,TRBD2,CASSRGTSGTDTQYF,TGTGCCAGCAGTCGGGGGACTAGCGGCACAGATACGCAGTATTTT
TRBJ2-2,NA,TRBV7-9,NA,CASSSGHPNTGELFF,TGTGCCAGCAGCTCAGGACACCCGAACACCGGGGAGCTGTTTTTT
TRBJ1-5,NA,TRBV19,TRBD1,CASSIWTGNNQPQHF,TGTGCCAGTAGTATTTGGACAGGGAATAATCAGCCCCAGCATTTT
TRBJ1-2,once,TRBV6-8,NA,CASSLPSSRKTYGYTF,TGTGCCAGCAGTTTACCGAGCTCTAGAAAGACCTATGGCTACACCTTC
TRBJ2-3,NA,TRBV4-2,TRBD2,CASSQGIAGGPDTQYF,TGTGCCAGCAGCCAAGGAATAGCGGGGGGGCCGGATACGCAGTATTTT
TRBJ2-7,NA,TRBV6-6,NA,CASSYSLYEQYF,TGTGCCAGCAGTTATTCACTCTACGAGCAGTACTTC
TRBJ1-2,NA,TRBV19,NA,CASSMGRFYGYTF,TGTGCCAGTAGTATGGGGCGGTTCTATGGCTACACCTTC
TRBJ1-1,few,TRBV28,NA,CATSYPQAGTEAFF,TGTGCCACCTCGTATCCGCAGGCTGGGACTGAAGCTTTCTTT
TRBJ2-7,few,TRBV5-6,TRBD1,CASSGGRQGGWYEQYF,TGTGCCAGCAGCGGCGGGCGACAGGGGGGCTGGTACGAGCAGTACTTC
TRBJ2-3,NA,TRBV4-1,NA,CASSQGLGRGPEDTQYF,TGCGCCAGCAGCCAAGGACTCGGCCGGGGCCCCGAAGATACGCAGTATTTT
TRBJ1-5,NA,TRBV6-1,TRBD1,CASSDLQGPLDQPQHF,TGTGCCAGCAGTGACCTACAGGGGCCGCTGGATCAGCCCCAGCATTTT
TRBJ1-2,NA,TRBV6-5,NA,CASSYSSSGDGNGYTF,TGTGCCAGCAGTTACTCGTCGTCAGGGGATGGAAATGGCTACACCTTC
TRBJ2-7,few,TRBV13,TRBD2,CASSPGLAGEQYF,TGTGCCAGCAGCCCCGGACTAGCTGGCGAGCAGTACTTC
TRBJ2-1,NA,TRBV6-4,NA,CASSDSERNEQFF,TGTGCCAGCAGTGACTCGGAACGGAATGAGCAGTTCTTC
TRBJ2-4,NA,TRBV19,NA,CASIRTDTKNIQYF,TGTGCCAGTATCCGGACGGACACCAAAAACATTCAGTACTTC
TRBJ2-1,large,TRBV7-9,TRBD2,CASSSSLADFNEQFF,TGTGCCAGCAGCTCCTCCCTAGCGGACTTCAATGAGCAGTTCTTC
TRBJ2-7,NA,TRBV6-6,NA,CASSPVKAYLEQYF,TGTGCCAGCAGCCCGGTTAAGGCCTACTTGGAGCAGTACTTC
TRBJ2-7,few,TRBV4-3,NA,CASSQLRGSEQYF,TGCGCCAGCAGCCAACTCAGGGGATCCGAGCAGTACTTC
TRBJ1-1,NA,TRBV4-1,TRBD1,CASSPRTGPKGTEAFF,TGCGCCAGCAGCCCTCGGACAGGGCCTAAGGGAACTGAAGCTTTCTTT
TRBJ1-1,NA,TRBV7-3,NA,CASSFDGNTEAFF,TGTGCCAGCAGTTTTGACGGGAACACTGAAGCTTTCTTT
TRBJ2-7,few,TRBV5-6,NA,CASSGPTGGERDEQYF,TGTGCCAGCAGCGGACCGACAGGAGGGGAAAGGGACGAGCAGTACTTC
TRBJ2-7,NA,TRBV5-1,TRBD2,CASKPTSGGLYEQYF,TGCGCCAGCAAGCCGACTAGCGGGGGACTCTACGAGCAGTACTTC
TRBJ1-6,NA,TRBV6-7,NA,CASSYGGPNSPLHF,TGTGCCAGCAGTTACGGGGGCCCGAATTCACCCCTCCACTTT
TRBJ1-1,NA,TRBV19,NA,CASRGRMAEAFF,TGTGCCAGTAGGGGCCGGATGGCTGAAGCTTTCTTT
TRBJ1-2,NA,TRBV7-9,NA,CASSLVGGPDWGYTF,TGTGCCAGCAGCTTAGTCGGGGGGCCGGATTGGGGCTACACCTTC
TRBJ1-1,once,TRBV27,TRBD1,CASSPTGSTEAFF,TGTGCCAGCAGTCCGACAGGGAGCACTGAAGCTTTCTTT
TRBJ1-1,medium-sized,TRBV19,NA,CASSIDLRTEAFF,TGTGCCAGTAGTATAGATTTGAGGACTGAAGCTTTCTTT